This T cell receptor beta chain was observed in a study of OX40 agonist ivuxolimab in advanced cancers. Study observations and caveats: Partly responding patients at 0.1-3.0 mg/kg showed some of the smallest clonal expansion. Dose levels from 0.1 to 3.0 mg/kg saw CD4+ and CD8+ blood T cells expand clonally by week 6.

Any history of autoimmune disease or systemic immunosuppression disqualified patients. V dropped 4 bases and J dropped 8; count of bases not matched to a gene: 9. The CDR3 contains 14 residues. CDR1 and CDR2 (germline): SGDLS, YYNGEE. Sequenced by immunoSEQ multiplex PCR; TCRdb stores in-frame clones only, minus some. The data contain 100,000 or so clones, about nine tenths of them singletons. Regarding this clone: Its antigen remains unidentified.

The receptor was isolated from an adult with an advanced solid tumor such as melanoma, head and neck, liver or kidney cancer. The chain links TRBV9 to TRBJ1-2; 9 bases fit TRBD1. The sample consisted of CD4+ or CD8+ T cells sorted from blood, taken in a trial of the OX40 agonist ivuxolimab. In nucleotides, the CDR3 is TGTGCCAGCAGCCGGGACAGGGAAGAGAGGGGCTACACCTTC. It is translated as CASSRDREERGYTF.